This T cell receptor (beta chain) originates from a study of blood T cell repertoires in COVID-19. The germline CDR1 and CDR2 sequences are GTSNPN and SVGIG (reference sequence). V shed 1 base, J shed 0 bases, and the junction held 7 bases outside the gene matches. This CDR3 is built from 18 residues. TCRdb keeps only in-frame clones here, not all; method: immunoSEQ multiplex PCR. In the table there are fewer than 350,000 clones, approximately 88% of which are singletons. Source material: PBMCs or T cells enriched from blood (not recorded which). This chain uses TRBV30 with TRBJ2-2; TRBD2 matches 11 bases. The source of this sequence is a woman aged 40 to 50 who had recovered from COVID-19. This chain's CDR3 is CAWSGSGTSGSNTGELFF. CDR3 in DNA: TGTGCCTGGAGTGGCAGTGGGACTAGCGGTTCGAACACCGGGGAGCTGTTTTTT.